Listed below are T cell receptor beta chains from one sample, sequenced in a study of T cell responses to AZD1222 COVID-19 vaccine. Sequenced by immunoSEQ multiplex PCR; TCRdb stores in-frame clones only, minus some. The sample consists of 180,000 or so clones, around 90% of them appearing once. Source: peripheral blood, taken 28 days after the second AZD1222 dose. These receptors all stem from an adult who received the AZD1222 COVID-19 vaccine. The CDR3 runs from the conserved cysteine through the conserved F or W. The D gene is left open where the match is weak. Size values are once, few and many counts, or a class for expanded clones, and some rows have none.

D gene	V gene	clone size	J gene	CDR3 protein	CDR3 DNA
-	TRBV30	-	TRBJ1-5	CAWSGGQSGQPQHF	TGTGCCTGGAGCGGCGGGCAGTCCGGTCAGCCCCAGCATTTT
TRBD1	TRBV19	-	TRBJ1-1	CASSPGQGVGNTEAFF	TGTGCCAGTAGTCCGGGACAGGGGGTTGGGAACACTGAAGCTTTCTTT
TRBD1	TRBV18	-	TRBJ2-5	CASSPLSGTGGLETQYF	TGTGCCAGCTCACCACTCTCCGGGACAGGGGGTTTGGAGACCCAGTACTTC
TRBD1	TRBV12-3/TRBV12-4	-	TRBJ1-2	CASSWARDSLYTF	TGTGCCAGCAGTTGGGCCCGGGACAGTCTCTACACCTTC
-	TRBV6-4	-	TRBJ2-2	CASSDGGQNTGELFF	TGTGCCAGCAGTGATGGGGGGCAGAACACCGGGGAGCTGTTTTTT
-	TRBV28	-	TRBJ2-7	CASSSGPLPEQYF	TGTGCCAGCAGTTCCGGACCCCTCCCCGAGCAGTACTTC
-	TRBV18	-	TRBJ1-2	CASSLEGIIGYTF	TGTGCCAGCTCACTCGAGGGGATAATTGGCTACACCTTC
TRBD1	TRBV5-1	-	TRBJ1-6	CASSLGPAGGYSPLHF	TGCGCCAGCAGCTTGGGCCCGGCAGGGGGTTATTCACCCCTCCACTTT
TRBD1	TRBV19	once	TRBJ1-2	CASSIATGATSNYGYTF	TGTGCCAGTAGTATAGCGACAGGGGCCACCTCTAACTATGGCTACACCTTC
-	TRBV29-1	-	TRBJ1-4	CSVEWGDEKLFF	TGCAGCGTTGAGTGGGGGGATGAAAAACTGTTTTTT
-	TRBV28	-	TRBJ1-2	CASSFTGLANYGYTF	TGTGCCAGCAGTTTTACAGGGTTAGCTAACTATGGCTACACCTTC
-	TRBV30	-	TRBJ1-1	CARGTVNTEAFF	TGTGCCCGAGGAACAGTGAACACTGAAGCTTTCTTT
TRBD2	TRBV27	few	TRBJ2-3	CASSILAGPGTQYF	TGTGCCAGCAGTATTCTAGCGGGCCCAGGTACGCAGTATTTT
-	TRBV7-2	-	TRBJ2-2	CASSLRLRLSNTGELFF	TGTGCCAGCAGCTTAAGGCTTCGACTATCAAACACCGGGGAGCTGTTTTTT
TRBD2	TRBV7-2	-	TRBJ2-3	CASSLLAGGPTDTQYF	TGTGCCAGCAGCTTACTAGCGGGAGGGCCCACAGATACGCAGTATTTT
TRBD1	TRBV5-1	-	TRBJ1-1	CASSRNTGGGTEAFF	TGCGCCAGCAGCCGAAATACAGGGGGAGGTACTGAAGCTTTCTTT
-	TRBV7-9	-	TRBJ1-1	CASSLARGRGSTEAFF	TGTGCCAGCAGCTTAGCTCGGGGCAGGGGAAGCACTGAAGCTTTCTTT
-	TRBV30	-	TRBJ1-2	CAWSGAGNYGYTF	TGTGCCTGGAGTGGAGCGGGGAACTATGGCTACACCTTC
TRBD2	TRBV5-1	-	TRBJ2-3	CASTVSTSGTDTQYF	TGCGCCAGCACCGTTTCGACTAGCGGCACAGATACGCAGTATTTT
-	TRBV5-6	-	TRBJ2-1	CASSLAGYGEQFF	TGTGCCAGCAGCTTGGCAGGGTATGGGGAGCAGTTCTTC
-	TRBV28	-	TRBJ1-1	CASSPGTGRGSTEAFF	TGTGCCAGCAGTCCGGGGACGGGCCGGGGGAGCACTGAAGCTTTCTTT
TRBD1	TRBV5-6	-	TRBJ2-1	CASSLWTGVTNEQFF	TGTGCCAGCAGCTTATGGACAGGGGTTACCAATGAGCAGTTCTTC
-	TRBV9	-	TRBJ2-1	CASSVDNEQFF	TGTGCCAGCAGCGTTGACAATGAGCAGTTCTTC
-	TRBV5-6	-	TRBJ1-4	CASSLGGTTNEKLFF	TGTGCCAGCAGCTTGGGAGGGACAACTAATGAAAAACTGTTTTTT
TRBD1	TRBV27	-	TRBJ1-2	CASKGPGGGYTF	TGTGCCAGCAAAGGGCCAGGGGGGGGCTACACCTTC
-	TRBV2	-	TRBJ1-2	CASRGSPAEYGYTF	TGTGCCAGCAGGGGCTCCCCCGCGGAATATGGCTACACCTTC
-	TRBV6-1	-	TRBJ2-7	CASSEAKGQTYEQYF	TGTGCCAGCAGTGAAGCAAAGGGACAAACCTACGAGCAGTACTTC
-	TRBV10-3	many	TRBJ2-7	CAISDPRDNYEQYF	TGTGCCATCAGTGACCCCCGGGACAACTACGAGCAGTACTTC
TRBD1	TRBV19	once	TRBJ1-5	CASTADRAYQPQHF	TGTGCCAGTACCGCTGACAGGGCTTATCAGCCCCAGCATTTT
-	TRBV19	-	TRBJ1-2	CASSLGRLYGYTF	TGTGCCAGTAGTCTAGGACGTCTCTATGGCTACACCTTC
-	TRBV2	-	TRBJ1-1	CAAAGNTEAFF	TGTGCCGCCGCTGGGAACACTGAAGCTTTCTTT
-	TRBV2	-	TRBJ1-4	CASSPHPLGGLMGLNEKLFF	TGTGCCAGCAGTCCCCATCCCCTAGGGGGGCTAATGGGACTTAATGAAAAACTGTTTTTT
TRBD2	TRBV18	-	TRBJ2-5	CASSPPSLAAQETQYF	TGTGCCAGCTCACCACCGTCGCTAGCGGCCCAAGAGACCCAGTACTTC
TRBD1	TRBV7-8	-	TRBJ2-2	CASSNLGGRTGELFF	TGTGCCAGCAGTAACCTAGGGGGCCGCACCGGGGAGCTGTTTTTT
-	TRBV9	-	TRBJ1-2	CASSVEGRDYGYTF	TGTGCCAGCAGCGTAGAGGGAAGGGACTATGGCTACACCTTC
-	TRBV4-3	-	TRBJ2-1	CASSQDRVPYNEQFF	TGCGCCAGCAGCCAAGACAGGGTACCCTACAATGAGCAGTTCTTC
-	TRBV5-1	once	TRBJ2-7	CASSSERLLEQYF	TGCGCCAGCAGCTCCGAAAGGCTCCTCGAGCAGTACTTC
-	TRBV28	-	TRBJ1-1	CASSLQGFGTEAFF	TGTGCCAGCAGTCTACAGGGTTTTGGTACTGAAGCTTTCTTT
-	TRBV27	-	TRBJ2-3	CASSPPAANTQYF	TGTGCCAGCAGTCCCCCTGCCGCCAATACGCAGTATTTT
-	TRBV5-4	-	TRBJ2-2	CASSLLAGNTGELFF	TGTGCCAGCAGCCTATTGGCGGGGAACACCGGGGAGCTGTTTTTT
-	TRBV2	-	TRBJ2-1	CASSEALGHSYNEQFF	TGTGCCAGCAGTGAAGCGCTTGGGCACTCCTACAATGAGCAGTTCTTC
-	TRBV10-3	-	TRBJ2-2	CAISAPNTGELFF	TGTGCCATCAGTGCACCTAACACCGGGGAGCTGTTTTTT
-	TRBV5-6	-	TRBJ2-7	CASSLGQSHEQYF	TGTGCCAGCAGCTTGGGGCAGTCCCACGAGCAGTACTTC
TRBD1	TRBV7-9	-	TRBJ2-7	CASSLGTGAPEQYF	TGTGCCAGCAGCTTAGGGACAGGGGCCCCCGAGCAGTACTTC
TRBD1	TRBV29-1	-	TRBJ2-2	CSVQGTGATGELFF	TGCAGCGTTCAAGGGACAGGGGCCACCGGGGAGCTGTTTTTT
-	TRBV5-5	-	TRBJ2-2	CASSFPRDDGELFF	TGTGCCAGCAGCTTTCCTAGGGATGACGGGGAGCTGTTTTTT
-	TRBV11-2	-	TRBJ2-7	CASKYQTGISYEQYF	TGTGCCAGCAAGTACCAAACCGGCATAAGCTACGAGCAGTACTTC
-	TRBV3-1/TRBV3-2	few	TRBJ2-7	CASSQAGTEQYF	TGTGCCAGCAGCCAAGCGGGGACCGAGCAGTACTTC
TRBD1	TRBV5-1	-	TRBJ2-1	CASSLDRTGNNEQFF	TGCGCCAGCAGCTTGGACCGGACAGGGAACAATGAGCAGTTCTTC
TRBD1	TRBV4-2	once	TRBJ2-1	CASSPWGTGGNEQFF	TGTGCCAGCAGCCCGTGGGGGACAGGGGGAAATGAGCAGTTCTTC
-	TRBV5-8	-	TRBJ2-1	CASSSPGPLIYNEQFF	TGTGCCAGCAGCTCCCCGGGACCATTGATTTACAATGAGCAGTTCTTC
TRBD1	TRBV27	-	TRBJ1-2	CASRGGFPDREAGYTF	TGTGCCAGCAGGGGGGGGTTCCCCGACAGGGAGGCTGGCTACACCTTC
-	TRBV19	-	TRBJ2-3	CASSRSVDTQYF	TGTGCCAGTAGTCGTAGTGTGGATACGCAGTATTTT
-	TRBV5-4	-	TRBJ2-1	CATPSRPGDEQFF	TGTGCCACCCCCTCCCGGCCCGGCGATGAGCAGTTCTTC
-	TRBV4-1	-	TRBJ2-1	CASSQLGFSYNEQFF	TGCGCCAGCAGCCAGCTCGGTTTCTCCTACAATGAGCAGTTCTTC
-	TRBV7-2	-	TRBJ2-3	CASSSRTVHSTDTQYF	TGTGCCAGCAGCTCCCGGACTGTCCATTCCACAGATACGCAGTATTTT
-	TRBV9	-	TRBJ1-1	CASSVVGDTEAFF	TGTGCCAGCAGCGTAGTAGGGGACACTGAAGCTTTCTTT
-	TRBV25-1	-	TRBJ1-1	CASSERQLRYDGNTEAFF	TGTGCCAGCAGTGAAAGGCAGCTTCGGTACGATGGGAACACTGAAGCTTTCTTT
-	TRBV6-4	-	TRBJ1-2	CASSDRGIGYTF	TGTGCCAGCAGTGACCGGGGGATTGGCTACACCTTC